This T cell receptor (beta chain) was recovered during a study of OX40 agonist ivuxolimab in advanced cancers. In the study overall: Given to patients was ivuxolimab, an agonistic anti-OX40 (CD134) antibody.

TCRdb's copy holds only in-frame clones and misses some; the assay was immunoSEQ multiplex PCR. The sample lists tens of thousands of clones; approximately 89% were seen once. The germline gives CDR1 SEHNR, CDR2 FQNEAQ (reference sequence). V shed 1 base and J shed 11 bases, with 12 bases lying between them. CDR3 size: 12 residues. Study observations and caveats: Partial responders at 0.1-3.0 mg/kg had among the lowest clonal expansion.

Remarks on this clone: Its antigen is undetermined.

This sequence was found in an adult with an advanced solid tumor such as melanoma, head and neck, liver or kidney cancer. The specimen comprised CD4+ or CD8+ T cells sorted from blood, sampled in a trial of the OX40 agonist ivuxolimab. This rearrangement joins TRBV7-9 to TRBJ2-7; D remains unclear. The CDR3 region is CASSLEPAPEYF. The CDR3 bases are TGTGCCAGCAGCTTAGAGCCAGCCCCGGAGTACTTC.